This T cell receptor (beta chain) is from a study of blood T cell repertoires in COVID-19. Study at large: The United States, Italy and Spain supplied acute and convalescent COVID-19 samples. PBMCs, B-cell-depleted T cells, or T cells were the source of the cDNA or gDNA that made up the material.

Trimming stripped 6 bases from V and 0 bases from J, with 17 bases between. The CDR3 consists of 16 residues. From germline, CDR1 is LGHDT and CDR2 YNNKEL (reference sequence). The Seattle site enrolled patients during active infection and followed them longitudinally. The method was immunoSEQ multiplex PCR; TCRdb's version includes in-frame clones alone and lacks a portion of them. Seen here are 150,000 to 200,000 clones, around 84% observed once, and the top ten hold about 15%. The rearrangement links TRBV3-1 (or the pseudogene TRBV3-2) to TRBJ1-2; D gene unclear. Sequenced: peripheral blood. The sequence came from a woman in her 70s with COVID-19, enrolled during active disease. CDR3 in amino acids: CASRLNRDPPNYGYTF. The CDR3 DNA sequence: TGTGCCAGCAGACTGAACCGGGATCCTCCTAACTATGGCTACACCTTC.